This T cell receptor beta chain was recorded in a study of blood T cells in healthy people across ages. The donors, aged roughly 6 to 90, were healthy Caucasians from Russia. Trimming pared 6 bases from V and 5 bases from J, leaving 20 bases between. The CDR3 sequence is 16 residues long. CDR1 is LGHNA, CDR2 YSLEER, per germline. PCR was performed a second time for 7 to 11 cycles using a sample-barcoded 5' primer and a J-beta primer mix. TCRdb redid the calling of the 5' RACE reads with MiXCR, one entry per CDR3 protein. The profile covers roughly 560,000 distinct CDR3 sequences, with under 30% appearing a single time and around 10% taken by the ten largest. The sample was also linked to a second study, of T cells of mothers and their children.

The chain joins TRBV4-3 to TRBJ2-1; D might be TRBD2 (5 bases). Sequences were obtained from blood. This sequence originates from a boy aged 5 to 17 in good health. CDR3: CASRESYIKTNNEQFF. The CDR3 nucleotides are TGCGCCAGCAGAGAAAGCTATATTAAGACTAACAATGAGCAGTTCTTC.